A selection of T cell receptor beta chains follows, all from one sample in a study of cytomegalovirus exposure and HLA in healthy donors. TCRdb keeps only in-frame clones here, not all; method: immunoSEQ multiplex PCR. The data show 130,000 or so clones, roughly 9% seen once. The specimen sequenced was PBMCs. Receptors were obtained from a woman aged 40 to 50 in good health and CMV-seropositive. Each CDR3 is given with its conserved first and last residue. D genes are given only for firm matches. Clone size is not always given. Where it is, it says once, few, many or a class for expanded clones.

TRBD2	TRBV11-3	15	TRBJ2-6	few	CASSARGAGANVLTF	TGTGCCAGCAGCGCCCGGGGGGCTGGGGCCAACGTCCTGACTTTC
NA	TRBV4-2	18	TRBJ1-2	NA	CASSQVFQEWPTNYGYTF	TGTGCCAGCAGCCAAGTATTTCAGGAATGGCCCACTAACTATGGCTACACCTTC
NA	TRBV10-3	13	TRBJ1-2	NA	CAISQGRDYGYTF	TGTGCCATCAGTCAGGGGCGCGACTATGGCTACACCTTC
TRBD2	TRBV19	15	TRBJ2-1	few	CASSTPGLAGSEQFF	TGTGCCAGTAGTACTCCGGGACTAGCGGGGTCTGAGCAGTTCTTC
NA	TRBV30	14	TRBJ1-2	NA	CAWSVTGVWYGYTF	TGTGCCTGGAGTGTAACGGGGGTGTGGTATGGCTACACCTTC
NA	TRBV19	16	TRBJ2-3	few	CASSRYRGTSTDTQYF	TGTGCCAGTAGTAGGTACCGGGGGACGTCCACAGATACGCAGTATTTT
TRBD1	TRBV5-8	17	TRBJ1-4	few	CASSSDRGGATNEKLFF	TGTGCCAGCAGCTCGGACAGGGGGGGTGCAACTAATGAAAAACTGTTTTTT
NA	TRBV30	11	TRBJ1-6	few	CAWTVGGPLHF	TGTGCCTGGACGGTGGGGGGACCCCTCCACTTT
NA	TRBV5-1	13	TRBJ1-4	NA	CASSLGLNEKLFF	TGCGCCAGCAGCCTGGGGCTTAATGAAAAACTGTTTTTT
NA	TRBV11-2	15	TRBJ1-3	NA	CASSSQGIPGNTIYF	TGTGCCAGCAGCTCCCAGGGGATTCCTGGAAACACCATATATTTT